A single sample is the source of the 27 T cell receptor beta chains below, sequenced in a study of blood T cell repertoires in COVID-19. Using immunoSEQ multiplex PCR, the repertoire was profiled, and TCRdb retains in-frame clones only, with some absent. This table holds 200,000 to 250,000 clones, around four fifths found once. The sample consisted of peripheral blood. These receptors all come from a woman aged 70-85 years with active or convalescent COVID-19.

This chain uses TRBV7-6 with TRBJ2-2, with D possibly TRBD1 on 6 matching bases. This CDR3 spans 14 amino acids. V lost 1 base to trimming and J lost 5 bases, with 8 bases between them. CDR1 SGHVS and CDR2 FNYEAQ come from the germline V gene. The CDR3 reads CASSLGQGTGELFF. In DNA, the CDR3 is TGTGCCAGCAGCTTAGGGCAGGGGACCGGGGAGCTGTTTTTT.

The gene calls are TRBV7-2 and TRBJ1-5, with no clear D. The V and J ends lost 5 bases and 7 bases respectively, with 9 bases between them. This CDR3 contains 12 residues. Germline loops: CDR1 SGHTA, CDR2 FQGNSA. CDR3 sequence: CASSLNQQPQHF. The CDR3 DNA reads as TGTGCCAGCAGCCTGAATCAGCAGCCCCAGCATTTT.

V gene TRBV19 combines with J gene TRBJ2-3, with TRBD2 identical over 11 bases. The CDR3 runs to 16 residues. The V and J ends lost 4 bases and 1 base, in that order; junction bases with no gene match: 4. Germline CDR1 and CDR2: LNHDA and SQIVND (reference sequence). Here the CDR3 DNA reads TGTGCCAGTAGTAAACCGACTAGCGGGGGCACAGATACGCAGTATTTT. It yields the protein CASSKPTSGGTDTQYF. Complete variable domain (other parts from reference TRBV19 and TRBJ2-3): DGGITQSPKYLFRKEGQNVTLSCEQNLNHDAMYWYRQDPGQGLRLIYYSQIVNDFQKGDIAEGYSVSREKKESFPLTVTSAQKNPTAFYLCASSKPTSGGTDTQYFGPGTRLTVL.

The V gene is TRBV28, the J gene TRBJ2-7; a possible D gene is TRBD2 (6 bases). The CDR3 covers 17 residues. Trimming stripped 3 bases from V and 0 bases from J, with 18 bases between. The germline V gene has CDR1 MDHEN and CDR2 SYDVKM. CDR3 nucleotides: TGTGCCAGCAGTTTCCATTTAGCGGAATTGAACTCCTACGAGCAGTACTTC. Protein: CASSFHLAELNSYEQYF. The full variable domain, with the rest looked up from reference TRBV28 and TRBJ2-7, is DVKVTQSSRYLVKRTGEKVFLECVQDMDHENMFWYRQDPGLGLRLIYFSYDVKMKEKGDIPEGYSVSREKKERFSLILESASTNQTSMYLCASSFHLAELNSYEQYFGPGTRLTVT.

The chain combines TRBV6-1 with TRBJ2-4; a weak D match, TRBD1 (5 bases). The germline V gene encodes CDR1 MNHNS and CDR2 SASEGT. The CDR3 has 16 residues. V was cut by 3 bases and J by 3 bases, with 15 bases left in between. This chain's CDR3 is CASSDYGRASKNIQYF. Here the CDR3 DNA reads TGTGCCAGCAGTGATTACGGCAGGGCGAGCAAAAACATTCAGTACTTC.

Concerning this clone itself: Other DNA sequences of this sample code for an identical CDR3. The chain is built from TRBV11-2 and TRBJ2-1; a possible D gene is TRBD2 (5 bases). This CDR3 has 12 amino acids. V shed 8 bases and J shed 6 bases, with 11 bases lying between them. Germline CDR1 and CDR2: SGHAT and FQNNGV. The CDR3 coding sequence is TGTGCCAGCTCACGGGCGGGCAATGAGCAGTTCTTC. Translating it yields CASSRAGNEQFF. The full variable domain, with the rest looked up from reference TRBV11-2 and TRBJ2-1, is EAGVAQSPRYKIIEKRQSVAFWCNPISGHATLYWYQQILGQGPKLLIQFQNNGVVDDSQLPKDRFSAERLKGVDSTLKIQPAKLEDSAVYLCASSRAGNEQFFGPGTRLTVL.

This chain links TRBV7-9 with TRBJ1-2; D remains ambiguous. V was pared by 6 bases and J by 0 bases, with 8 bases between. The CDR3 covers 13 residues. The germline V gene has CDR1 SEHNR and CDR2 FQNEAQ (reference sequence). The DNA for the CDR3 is TGTGCCAGCAGTTCTACAGCTAACTATGGCTACACCTTC. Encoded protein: CASSSTANYGYTF.

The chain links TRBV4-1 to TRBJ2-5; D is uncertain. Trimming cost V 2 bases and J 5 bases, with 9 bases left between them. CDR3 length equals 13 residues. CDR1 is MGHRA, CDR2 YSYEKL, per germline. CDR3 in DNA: TGCGCCAGCAGCCAATCAAGCGCGGAGACCCAGTACTTC. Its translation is CASSQSSAETQYF.

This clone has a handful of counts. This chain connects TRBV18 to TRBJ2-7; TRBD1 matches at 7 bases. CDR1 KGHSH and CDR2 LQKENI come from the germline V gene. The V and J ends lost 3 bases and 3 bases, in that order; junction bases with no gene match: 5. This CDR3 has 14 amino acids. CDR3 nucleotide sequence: TGTGCCAGCTCACCCGGGACAGAGAACTACGAGCAGTACTTC. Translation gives CASSPGTENYEQYF.

The CDR3 nucleotides read TGTGCCAGCAGGCGTGGGACTTCCTCCTCCTACAATGAGCAGTTCTTC. Translating it yields CASRRGTSSSYNEQFF. The V gene is TRBV3-1 (or the pseudogene TRBV3-2), the J gene TRBJ2-1; weak D call: TRBD2 (6 bases). V gave up 6 bases and J gave up 0 bases, with 15 bases separating them. Germline assignment: CDR1 LGHDT and CDR2 YNNKEL (reference sequence). There are 16 residues in the CDR3.

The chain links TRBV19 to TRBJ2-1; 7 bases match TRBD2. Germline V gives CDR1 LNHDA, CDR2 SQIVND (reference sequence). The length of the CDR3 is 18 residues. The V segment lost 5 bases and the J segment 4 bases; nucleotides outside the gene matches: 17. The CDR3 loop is CASSVRGAGARGYNEQFF. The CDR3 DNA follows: TGTGCCAGTAGTGTGCGTGGGGCGGGAGCACGGGGATACAATGAGCAGTTCTTC. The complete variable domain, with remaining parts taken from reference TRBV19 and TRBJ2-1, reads DGGITQSPKYLFRKEGQNVTLSCEQNLNHDAMYWYRQDPGQGLRLIYYSQIVNDFQKGDIAEGYSVSREKKESFPLTVTSAQKNPTAFYLCASSVRGAGARGYNEQFFGPGTRLTVL.

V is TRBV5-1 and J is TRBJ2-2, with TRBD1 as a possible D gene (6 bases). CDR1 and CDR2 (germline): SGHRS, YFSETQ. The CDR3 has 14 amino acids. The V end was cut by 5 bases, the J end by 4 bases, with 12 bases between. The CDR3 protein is CASRTGQLTGELFF. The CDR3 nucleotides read TGCGCCAGCAGAACGGGACAACTCACCGGGGAGCTGTTTTTT. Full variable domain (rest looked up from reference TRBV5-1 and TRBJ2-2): KAGVTQTPRYLIKTRGQQVTLSCSPISGHRSVSWYQQTPGQGLQFLFEYFSETQRNKGNFPGRFSGRQFSNSRSEMNVSTLELGDSALYLCASRTGQLTGELFFGEGSRLTVL.

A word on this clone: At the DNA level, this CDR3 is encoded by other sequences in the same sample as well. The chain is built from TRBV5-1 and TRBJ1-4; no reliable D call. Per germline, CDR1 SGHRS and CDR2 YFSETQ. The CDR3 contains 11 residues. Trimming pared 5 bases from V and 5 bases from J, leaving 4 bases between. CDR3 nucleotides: TGCGCCAGCAGGTTAAATGAAAAACTGTTTTTT. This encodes CASRLNEKLFF.

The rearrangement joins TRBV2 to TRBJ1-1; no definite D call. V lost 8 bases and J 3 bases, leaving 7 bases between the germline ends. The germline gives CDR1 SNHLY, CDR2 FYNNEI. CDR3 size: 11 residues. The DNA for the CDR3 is TGTGCCAGCCTACAGCACACTGAAGCTTTCTTT. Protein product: CASLQHTEAFF.

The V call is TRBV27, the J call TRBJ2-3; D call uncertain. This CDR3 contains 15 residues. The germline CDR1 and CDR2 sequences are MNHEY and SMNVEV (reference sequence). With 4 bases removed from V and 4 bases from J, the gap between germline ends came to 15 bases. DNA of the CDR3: TGTGCCAGCAGTTCACAACGTCCAGGTGCAGATACGCAGTATTTT. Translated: CASSSQRPGADTQYF.

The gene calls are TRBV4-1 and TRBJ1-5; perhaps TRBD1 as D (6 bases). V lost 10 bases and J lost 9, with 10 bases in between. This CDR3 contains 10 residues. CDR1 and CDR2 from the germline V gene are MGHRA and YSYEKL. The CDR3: CAIQGRPQHF. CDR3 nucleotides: TGCGCCATCCAGGGGCGGCCCCAGCATTTT.

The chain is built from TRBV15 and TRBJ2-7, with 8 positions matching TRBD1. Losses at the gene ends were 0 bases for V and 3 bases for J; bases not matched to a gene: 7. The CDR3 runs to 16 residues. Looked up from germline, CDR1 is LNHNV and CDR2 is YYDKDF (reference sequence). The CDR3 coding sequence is TGTGCCACCAGCAGAGATCCCAGGGGGCGAGGCTACGAGCAGTACTTC. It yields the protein CATSRDPRGRGYEQYF. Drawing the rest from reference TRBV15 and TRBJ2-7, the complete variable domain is DAMVIQNPRYQVTQFGKPVTLSCSQTLNHNVMYWYQQKSSQAPKLLFHYYDKDFNNEADTPDNFQSRRPNTSFCFLDIRSPGLGDTAMYLCATSRDPRGRGYEQYFGPGTRLTVT.

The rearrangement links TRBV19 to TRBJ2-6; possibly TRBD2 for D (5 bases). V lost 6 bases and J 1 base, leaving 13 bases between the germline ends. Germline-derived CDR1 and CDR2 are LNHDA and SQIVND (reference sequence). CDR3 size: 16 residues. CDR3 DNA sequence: TGTGCCAGTAGCCCCACCTCGGGGTCTGGGGCCAACGTCCTGACTTTC. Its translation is CASSPTSGSGANVLTF.

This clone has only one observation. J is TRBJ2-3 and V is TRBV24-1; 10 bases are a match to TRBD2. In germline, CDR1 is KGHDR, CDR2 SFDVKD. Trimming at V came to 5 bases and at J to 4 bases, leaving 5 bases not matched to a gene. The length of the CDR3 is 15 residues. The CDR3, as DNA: TGTGCCACCAGTGCTAGCGGGAGCCCCCCAGATACGCAGTATTTT. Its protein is CATSASGSPPDTQYF.

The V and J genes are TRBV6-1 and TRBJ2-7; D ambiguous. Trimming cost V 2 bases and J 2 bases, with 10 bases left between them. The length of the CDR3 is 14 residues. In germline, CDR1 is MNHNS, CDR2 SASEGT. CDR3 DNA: TGTGCCAGCAGTGAACAAGGCCAGGCCTACGAGCAGTACTTC. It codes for CASSEQGQAYEQYF.

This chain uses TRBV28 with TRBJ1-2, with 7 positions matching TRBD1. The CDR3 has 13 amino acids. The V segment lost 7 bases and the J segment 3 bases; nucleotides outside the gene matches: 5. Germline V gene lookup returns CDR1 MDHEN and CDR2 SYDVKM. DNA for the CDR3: TGTGCCAGCAACCTACAGGGGTACTATGGCTACACCTTC. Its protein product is CASNLQGYYGYTF.

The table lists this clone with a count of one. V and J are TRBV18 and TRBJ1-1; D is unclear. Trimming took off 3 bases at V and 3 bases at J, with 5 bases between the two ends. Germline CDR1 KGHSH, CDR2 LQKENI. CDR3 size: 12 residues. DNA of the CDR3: TGTGCCAGCTCACCGAGGGACACTGAAGCTTTCTTT. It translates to CASSPRDTEAFF.

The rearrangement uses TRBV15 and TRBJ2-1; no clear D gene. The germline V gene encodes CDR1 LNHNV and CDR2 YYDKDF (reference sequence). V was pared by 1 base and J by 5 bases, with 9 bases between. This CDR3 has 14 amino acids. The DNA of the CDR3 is TGTGCCACCAGCAGAGCGAACAGAGACAATGAGCAGTTCTTC. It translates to CATSRANRDNEQFF.

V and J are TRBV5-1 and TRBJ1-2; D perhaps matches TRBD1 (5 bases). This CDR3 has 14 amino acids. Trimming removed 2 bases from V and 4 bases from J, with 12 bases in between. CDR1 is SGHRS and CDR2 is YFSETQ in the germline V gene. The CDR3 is CASSFLTAGYGYTF. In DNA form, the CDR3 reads TGCGCCAGCAGCTTCCTGACAGCCGGCTATGGCTACACCTTC.

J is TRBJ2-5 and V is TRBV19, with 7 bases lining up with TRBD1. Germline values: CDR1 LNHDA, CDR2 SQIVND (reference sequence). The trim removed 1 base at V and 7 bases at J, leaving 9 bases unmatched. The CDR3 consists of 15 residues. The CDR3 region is CASSIGGGRVGTQYF. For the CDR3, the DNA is TGTGCCAGTAGTATAGGAGGGGGCCGAGTCGGGACCCAGTACTTC. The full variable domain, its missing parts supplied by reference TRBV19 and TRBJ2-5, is DGGITQSPKYLFRKEGQNVTLSCEQNLNHDAMYWYRQDPGQGLRLIYYSQIVNDFQKGDIAEGYSVSREKKESFPLTVTSAQKNPTAFYLCASSIGGGRVGTQYFGPGTRLLVL.

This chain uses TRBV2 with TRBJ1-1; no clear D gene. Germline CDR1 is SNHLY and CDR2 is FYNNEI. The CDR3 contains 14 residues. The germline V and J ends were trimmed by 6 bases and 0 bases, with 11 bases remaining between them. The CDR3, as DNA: TGTGCCAGCAGCTTCGACACCGTGAACACTGAAGCTTTCTTT. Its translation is CASSFDTVNTEAFF.

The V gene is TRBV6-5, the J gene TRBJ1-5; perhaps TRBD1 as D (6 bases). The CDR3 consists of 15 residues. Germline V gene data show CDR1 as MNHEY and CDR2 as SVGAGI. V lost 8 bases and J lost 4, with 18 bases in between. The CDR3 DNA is TGTGCCAGCTATGAGGGGGGGGGCTGGAATCAGCCCCAGCATTTT. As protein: CASYEGGGWNQPQHF.